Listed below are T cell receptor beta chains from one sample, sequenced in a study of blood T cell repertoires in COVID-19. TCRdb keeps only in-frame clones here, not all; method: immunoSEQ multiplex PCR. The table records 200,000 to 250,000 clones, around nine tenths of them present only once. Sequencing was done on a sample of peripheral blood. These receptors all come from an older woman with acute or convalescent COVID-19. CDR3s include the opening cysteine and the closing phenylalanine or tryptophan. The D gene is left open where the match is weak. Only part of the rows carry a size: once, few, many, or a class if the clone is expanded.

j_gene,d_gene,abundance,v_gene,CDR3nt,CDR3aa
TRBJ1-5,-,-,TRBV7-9,TGTGCCAGCAGCTTAGGGGCAGTCAATCAGCCCCAGCATTTT,CASSLGAVNQPQHF
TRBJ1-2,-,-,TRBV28,TGTGCCAGCAGCTTCAACTCCTATGGCTACACCTTC,CASSFNSYGYTF
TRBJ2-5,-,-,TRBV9,TGTGCCAGCAGCGTCGGGGCGGGGAACCAAGAGACCCAGTACTTC,CASSVGAGNQETQYF
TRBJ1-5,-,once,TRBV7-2,TGTGCCAGCAGCTTAGACAGGACCATGCTTCAGCCCCAGCATTTT,CASSLDRTMLQPQHF
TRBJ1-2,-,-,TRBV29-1,TGCAGCGTTGAACTACTACCATATGGCTACACCTTC,CSVELLPYGYTF
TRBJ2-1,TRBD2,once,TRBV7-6,TGTGCCAGCAGCTTAGTTTCGGGGGGACTAGCGGGGCCCAATGAGCAGTTCTTC,CASSLVSGGLAGPNEQFF
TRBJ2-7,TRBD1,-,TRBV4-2,TGTGCCAGCAGCCAAGGGGTGGACAGGGTTAGCTCCTACGAGCAGTACTTC,CASSQGVDRVSSYEQYF
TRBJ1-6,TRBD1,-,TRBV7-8,TGTGCCAGCAGCCCGGGACAGGTCCGTAATTCACCCCTCCACTTT,CASSPGQVRNSPLHF
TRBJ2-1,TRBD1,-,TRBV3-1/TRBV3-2,TGTGCCAGCAGCACGGACAGGAGCTCCTACAATGAGCAGTTCTTC,CASSTDRSSYNEQFF
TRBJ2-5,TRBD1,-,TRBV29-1,TGCAGCGTTTGTTTAGCATCGGGACAGGGGTGGCAGACCCAGTACTTC,CSVCLASGQGWQTQYF
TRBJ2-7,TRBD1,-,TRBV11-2,TGTGCCAGCAGCTTAGCGTTCGCAGGGGGCTCCTACGAGCAGTACTTC,CASSLAFAGGSYEQYF
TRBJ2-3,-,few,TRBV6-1,TGTGCCAGCAGTGAATACAGGGCGGGCACAGATACGCAGTATTTT,CASSEYRAGTDTQYF
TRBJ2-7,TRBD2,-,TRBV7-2,TGTGCCAGCAGCTTAGGCGGGGGGGGCGTCTACGAGCAGTACTTC,CASSLGGGGVYEQYF
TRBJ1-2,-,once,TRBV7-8,TGTGCCAGCAGCCCCGACCCTATGGGAGGGTTCTATGGCTACACCTTC,CASSPDPMGGFYGYTF
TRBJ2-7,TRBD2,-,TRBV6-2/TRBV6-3,TGTGCCAGCAGTTACCCCACGGGACTAGCGGGAGGTACGTCCTACGAGCAGTACTTC,CASSYPTGLAGGTSYEQYF
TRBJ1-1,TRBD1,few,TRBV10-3,TGTGCCTCGAGGGACAGGGGACCTGAAGCTTTCTTT,CASRDRGPEAFF
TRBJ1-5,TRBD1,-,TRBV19,TGTGCCAGTAGTAACACAGGGGGTCAGCCCCAGCATTTT,CASSNTGGQPQHF
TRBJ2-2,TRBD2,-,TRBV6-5,TGTGCCAGCAGCTTGGGACTAGCGTACACCGGGGAGCTGTTTTTT,CASSLGLAYTGELFF
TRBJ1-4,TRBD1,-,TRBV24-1,TGTGCCACCAGTGAACGGGGACAGGGTGACGAAAAACTGTTTTTT,CATSERGQGDEKLFF
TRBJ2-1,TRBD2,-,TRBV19,TGTGCCAGTAGTAAGGGGACTAGCGGGAGAAACGACAATGAGCAGTTCTTC,CASSKGTSGRNDNEQFF
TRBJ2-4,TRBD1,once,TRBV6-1,TGTGCCAGCCGTGACAGGGACAAAAACATTCAGTACTTC,CASRDRDKNIQYF
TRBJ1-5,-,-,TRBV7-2,TGTGCCAGCAGCTTCTCCCTCGGGGGTTATAGCAATCAGCCCCAGCATTTT,CASSFSLGGYSNQPQHF
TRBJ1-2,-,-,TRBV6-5,TGTGCCAGCAGCCGGGTGCCCAGTAATTCATATGGCTACACCTTC,CASSRVPSNSYGYTF
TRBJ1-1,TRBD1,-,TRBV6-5,TGTGCCAGCAGTCGACAGGGGTTTGGAAACACTGAAGCTTTCTTT,CASSRQGFGNTEAFF
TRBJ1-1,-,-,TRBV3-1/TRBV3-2,TGTGCCAGCAGCCAAGGGTTCGGGATCTCTGAAGCTTTCTTT,CASSQGFGISEAFF
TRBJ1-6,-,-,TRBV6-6,TGTGCCAGCAGTATGACAGGAGATAATTCACCCCTCCACTTT,CASSMTGDNSPLHF
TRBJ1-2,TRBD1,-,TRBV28,TGTGCCAGCAGTCCACATTTGGGACAGGGTGGAGGGTATGGCTACACCTTC,CASSPHLGQGGGYGYTF
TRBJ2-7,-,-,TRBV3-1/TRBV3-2,TGTGCCAGCAGCTATCATACGCGGGCCTACGAGCAGTACTTC,CASSYHTRAYEQYF
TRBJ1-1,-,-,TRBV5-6,TGTGCCAGCAGTCCTATGGTGGTGAACACTGAAGCTTTCTTT,CASSPMVVNTEAFF
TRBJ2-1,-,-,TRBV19,TGTGCCAGTAGTATAGTCAGGGGCTCTGAGCAGTTCTTC,CASSIVRGSEQFF
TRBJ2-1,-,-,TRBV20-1,TGCAGTGCTAGTCCCTTGTCAGGGTTCTACAATGAGCAGTTCTTC,CSASPLSGFYNEQFF
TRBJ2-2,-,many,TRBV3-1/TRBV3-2,TGTGCCAGCAGCCAAGACAGGGCTGCCACCGGGGAGCTGTTTTTT,CASSQDRAATGELFF
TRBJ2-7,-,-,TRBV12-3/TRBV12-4,TGTGCCAGCAGTTTATTGTACCCGAGCGAGCAGTACTTC,CASSLLYPSEQYF
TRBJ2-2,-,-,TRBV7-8,TGTGCCAGCAGCTTTGGCGGGCTTAACACCGGGGAGCTGTTTTTT,CASSFGGLNTGELFF
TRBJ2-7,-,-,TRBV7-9,TGTGCCAGCAGCTTATACTCCTTGCCTAACTACGAGCAGTACTTC,CASSLYSLPNYEQYF
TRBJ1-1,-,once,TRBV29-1,TGCAGCGTTGAGGCCACGGGAGCTTTCTTT,CSVEATGAFF
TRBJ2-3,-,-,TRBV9,TGTGCCAGCAGCGCGGACAGGAGGGTTACAGATACGCAGTATTTT,CASSADRRVTDTQYF
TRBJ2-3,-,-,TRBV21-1,TGTGCCAGCAGCGGACAGGGTAACAACGGTGGGCAGTATTTT,CASSGQGNNGGQYF
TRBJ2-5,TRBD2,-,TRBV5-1,TGCGCCAGCAGCCAAGGAAGGACTAGCTTGGGGGAGACCCAGTACTTC,CASSQGRTSLGETQYF
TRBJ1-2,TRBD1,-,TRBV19,TGTGCCAGTACTCAAGGACAGGGGGCGCGCAAGTACTATGGCTACACCTTC,CASTQGQGARKYYGYTF
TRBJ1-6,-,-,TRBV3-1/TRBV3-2,TGTGCCAGCAGCTACCTAGGGGATTCACCCCTCCACTTT,CASSYLGDSPLHF
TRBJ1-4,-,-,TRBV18,TGTGCCAGCTCACCAACAGGCGACGATGAAAAACTGTTTTTT,CASSPTGDDEKLFF